Presented here are 27 T cell receptor beta chains from one specimen sequenced in a study of shared clonotypes between healthy human individuals. TCRdb's copy holds only in-frame clones and misses some; the assay was immunoSEQ multiplex PCR. Of some 2,500,000 clones listed, roughly 90% are singletons. Source material: naive CD4+ T cells from PBMCs. Noted subset: CD45RA+ positively selected. These receptors were taken from a man aged 18 to 29 in good health. Some clones in this sample may be carry-over from other donors' samples.

The J gene is TRBJ2-7, the V gene TRBV5-6; D remains unclear. Per the germline V gene, CDR1 is SGHDT and CDR2 is YYEEEE. The CDR3 is 15 amino acids. V gave up 2 bases and J gave up 2 bases, with 14 bases separating them. The CDR3 sequence is CASSLRAQTTYEQYF. CDR3 DNA sequence: TGTGCCAGCAGCTTACGCGCCCAGACAACCTACGAGCAGTACTTC.

CDR3 bases: TGTGCCAGCAGCTTAGCGGGACTAGCTGGTGAGCAGTTCTTC. Translated: CASSLAGLAGEQFF. This sequence joins TRBV7-6 and TRBJ2-1; 9 positions match TRBD2. The germline V gene encodes CDR1 SGHVS and CDR2 FNYEAQ. The V and J ends lost 0 bases and 9 bases, in that order; junction bases with no gene match: 3. This CDR3 region has 14 residues.

Details on this clone: The sample holds other DNA sequences that translate to the same CDR3. The chain combines TRBV18 with TRBJ2-7; 8 bases align to TRBD2. The germline gives CDR1 KGHSH, CDR2 LQKENI. The CDR3 has 14 residues. Trimming took 3 bases from V and 3 from J; bases not matched to a gene: 4. The CDR3 loop is CASSPGTSSYEQYF. CDR3 bases: TGTGCCAGCTCACCCGGGACTAGTAGCTACGAGCAGTACTTC.

The chain couples TRBV29-1 to TRBJ2-3; D is ambiguous. Trimming took off 4 bases at V and 0 bases at J, with 20 bases between the two ends. The CDR3 consists of 17 residues. Germline loops: CDR1 SQVTM, CDR2 ANQGSEA. CDR3 in DNA: TGCAGCGTTGGTTCTATTGGTAGTATGATAAGCACAGATACGCAGTATTTT. It encodes CSVGSIGSMISTDTQYF.

A remark on this clone: Other DNA sequences in the sample encode the same CDR3. This chain links TRBV5-5 with TRBJ1-3; unclear D gene. The CDR3 runs to 14 residues. In germline, CDR1 is SGHKS, CDR2 YYEKEE (reference sequence). V lost 0 bases and J 2 bases, leaving 6 bases between the germline ends. The chain's CDR3 is CASSLEAAGNTIYF. The CDR3 DNA reads TGTGCCAGCAGCTTGGAGGCAGCTGGAAACACCATATATTTT. The complete variable domain, with remaining parts taken from reference TRBV5-5 and TRBJ1-3, reads DAGVTQSPTHLIKTRGQQVTLRCSPISGHKSVSWYQQVLGQGPQFIFQYYEKEERGRGNFPDRFSARQFPNYSSELNVNALLLGDSALYLCASSLEAAGNTIYFGEGSWLTVV.

The gene calls are TRBV7-8 and TRBJ2-5; D not certain. Germline V gives CDR1 SGHVS, CDR2 FQNEAQ. This CDR3 has 14 residues. Trimming removed 2 bases from V and 2 bases from J, with 9 bases in between. CDR3 in amino acids: CASSLNVGQETQYF. The CDR3 DNA reads as TGTGCCAGCAGCTTAAACGTAGGTCAAGAGACCCAGTACTTC. Full variable domain (remainder filled in from reference TRBV7-8 and TRBJ2-5): GAGVSQSPRYKVAKRGQDVALRCDPISGHVSLFWYQQALGQGPEFLTYFQNEAQLDKSGLPSDRFFAERPEGSVSTLKIQRTQQEDSAVYLCASSLNVGQETQYFGPGTRLLVL.

This chain connects TRBV18 to TRBJ2-3; possibly TRBD2 for D (5 bases). Trimming took 5 bases from V and 2 from J, leaving 17 bases between them. The CDR3 has 16 amino acids. Germline CDR1 reads KGHSH; CDR2 reads LQKENI. For the CDR3, the DNA is TGTGCCAGCTCATTTGCGCCTAGCCCCACCACAGATACGCAGTATTTT. This gives the protein CASSFAPSPTTDTQYF.

The V gene is TRBV28, the J gene TRBJ2-1, with no clear D. The V end was cut by 6 bases, the J end by 9 bases, with 12 bases between. This CDR3 is 12 amino acids long. In germline, CDR1 is MDHEN, CDR2 SYDVKM. The CDR3 DNA reads TGTGCCAGCAGGCTAAGCCAGGCTGAGCAGTTCTTC. This encodes CASRLSQAEQFF.

The chain couples TRBV13 to TRBJ2-7, with D possibly matching TRBD2 (5 bases). This CDR3 is 15 amino acids long. V lost 2 bases and J lost 0, with 11 bases in between. Germline V gene lookup returns CDR1 PRHDT and CDR2 FYEKMQ (reference sequence). CDR3 loop: CASSLYERSSYEQYF. The CDR3 bases are TGTGCCAGCAGCTTATATGAGCGGAGCTCCTACGAGCAGTACTTC. Using reference TRBV13 and TRBJ2-7 for the parts outside the CDR3, the full variable domain is AAGVIQSPRHLIKEKRETATLKCYPIPRHDTVYWYQQGPGQDPQFLISFYEKMQSDKGSIPDRFSAQQFSDYHSELNMSSLELGDSALYFCASSLYERSSYEQYFGPGTRLTVT.

The chain couples TRBV7-8 to TRBJ1-4, with a tentative D call TRBD1 (5 bases). This CDR3 contains 14 residues. Germline CDR1 is SGHVS and CDR2 is FQNEAQ. With 6 bases removed from V and 3 bases from J, the gap between germline ends came to 11 bases. In DNA, the CDR3 is TGTGCCAGCAGTACAGTGGGGGCTAATGAAAAACTGTTTTTT. This encodes CASSTVGANEKLFF.

This sequence joins TRBV9 and TRBJ2-7; no definite D call. The CDR3 runs to 12 residues. The ends were cut back, 0 bases at V and 6 bases at J, with 7 bases in the middle. Per the germline V gene, CDR1 is SGDLS and CDR2 is YYNGEE. CDR3 sequence reads: CASSVEWGEQYF. CDR3 sequence (DNA): TGTGCCAGCAGCGTAGAATGGGGCGAGCAGTACTTC.

V is TRBV19 and J is TRBJ1-1; the D gene is possibly TRBD1 (5 bases). Trimming shortened V by 1 base and J by 3 bases, and 9 bases separated the two germline ends. Germline CDR1 is LNHDA and CDR2 is SQIVND (reference sequence). CDR3 length equals 14 residues. CDR3 bases: TGTGCCAGTAGTATAGGCAGGGCGGACACTGAAGCTTTCTTT. Its translation: CASSIGRADTEAFF.

The V and J genes are TRBV29-1 and TRBJ2-1; D might be TRBD2 (6 bases). Germline CDR1 SQVTM, CDR2 ANQGSEA. V was shortened by 4 bases and J by 6 bases, with 16 bases between the two germline ends. There are 14 residues in the CDR3. CDR3 loop: CSVGRAGRFNEQFF. The CDR3 DNA sequence: TGCAGCGTTGGGAGGGCGGGACGTTTCAATGAGCAGTTCTTC.

For this clone: Other DNA sequences in this specimen translate into the identical CDR3. The chain couples TRBV28 to TRBJ1-2; TRBD1 is a possible D gene (6 bases). With 3 bases removed from V and 3 bases from J, the gap between germline ends came to 11 bases. Germline V gene lookup returns CDR1 MDHEN and CDR2 SYDVKM. The CDR3 runs to 14 residues. As DNA, the CDR3 is TGTGCCAGCAGTTTGTGGACAGAGGACTATGGCTACACCTTC. It specifies CASSLWTEDYGYTF.

The chain carries TRBV28 and TRBJ2-5; D is perhaps TRBD2 (6 bases). CDR1 is MDHEN and CDR2 is SYDVKM in the germline V gene. CDR3 length: 14 residues. CDR3 in DNA: TGTGCTAGTACGTCCGCGGGGCCCCAAGAGACCCAGTACTTC. Amino acids: CASTSAGPQETQYF.

This clone was seen only once. The chain uses TRBV10-2 and TRBJ2-3; 14 bases are shared with TRBD2. Per the germline V gene, CDR1 is WSHSY and CDR2 is SAAADI. V was clipped by 8 bases and J by 1 base; unmatched bases: 2. The CDR3 loop spans 15 amino acids. The CDR3 here is CASGGLAGGTDTQYF. The CDR3 region has the DNA TGCGCCAGCGGGGGACTAGCGGGAGGCACAGATACGCAGTATTTT.

The CDR3 is CASSQETSGRTGELFF. CDR3 bases: TGTGCCAGCAGCCAAGAGACTAGCGGGAGGACCGGGGAGCTGTTTTTT. The chain combines TRBV4-2 with TRBJ2-2; 13 nucleotides match TRBD2. The CDR3 is 16 amino acids. Germline CDR1 and CDR2: LGHNA and YNFKEQ. Germline trimming cut 0 bases from V and 5 bases from J; bases unmatched to any gene: 0.

V usage is TRBV5-1 and J usage is TRBJ2-5; TRBD1 matches at 7 bases. The CDR3 is 14 amino acids. J was trimmed by 1 base and V by 4 bases; bases with no gene match: 4. CDR1 and CDR2 from the germline V gene are SGHRS and YFSETQ. The CDR3 nucleotides read TGCGCCAGCAGCGAGACAGGGTTCCAAGAGACCCAGTACTTC. Translation: CASSETGFQETQYF.

The gene calls are TRBV5-1 and TRBJ2-7; 7 bases are a match to TRBD2. The CDR3 runs to 16 residues. V lost 3 bases and J lost 1; bases outside the gene matches: 10. CDR1 and CDR2 from the germline V gene are SGHRS and YFSETQ. The CDR3 DNA reads as TGCGCCAGCAGCTCCCGTCTAGCGGCAGGATCCTACGAGCAGTACTTC. Protein: CASSSRLAAGSYEQYF.

This clone was detected only once. V and J are TRBV28 and TRBJ2-5; 9 bases map to TRBD1. CDR1 and CDR2 from the germline V gene are MDHEN and SYDVKM. CDR3 length: 14 amino acids. The junction had 9 bases not matched to a gene; V was cut back by 6 bases and J by 7 bases. The CDR3 DNA follows: TGTGCCAGCAGCCCCGGACAGGGGTGGCGGACCCAGTACTTC. Translation: CASSPGQGWRTQYF.

The chain recombines TRBV6-1 with TRBJ1-5, with D hard to call. There are 15 residues in the CDR3. The V end lost 0 bases, the J end lost 7 bases, and 13 bases lay between the germline ends. Germline lookup yields CDR1 MNHNS and CDR2 SASEGT. CDR3 amino acids: CASSEAVGRGQPQHF. The CDR3 DNA reads TGTGCCAGCAGTGAAGCGGTAGGGCGAGGGCAGCCCCAGCATTTT.

The rearrangement links TRBV28 to TRBJ1-1, with 8 nucleotides matching TRBD1. Germline CDR1 is MDHEN and CDR2 is SYDVKM. The trim removed 8 bases at V and 4 bases at J, leaving 18 bases unmatched. This CDR3 has 17 residues. The CDR3 is CASPPLQRQGRITEAFF. In nucleotides, the CDR3 is TGTGCCAGCCCCCCCTTACAGAGACAGGGGCGCATCACTGAAGCTTTCTTT.

This clone showed up just once. The chain combines TRBV4-2 with TRBJ2-5; 7 bases match TRBD2. The J call is uncertain, as TRBJ2-7 better fits the DNA end. There are 14 residues in the CDR3. Per germline, CDR1 LGHNA and CDR2 YNFKEQ. The CDR3 region has the DNA TGTGCCAGCAGCCGAGCGGGAACGGGGGACGAGCAGTACTTC. Its protein is CASSRAGTGDEQYF.

Only a few counts were recorded for this clone. This chain joins TRBV28 and TRBJ1-2; D gene uncertain. The V end was cut by 6 bases, the J end by 6 bases, with 8 bases between. The CDR3 loop spans 11 amino acids. The V gene's germline CDR1 is MDHEN and CDR2 SYDVKM. The CDR3 loop reads CASRTRDGYTF. The CDR3 nucleotides are TGTGCCAGCAGGACGAGGGATGGCTACACCTTC.

The genes are TRBV7-9 and TRBJ2-5; no clear D gene. The CDR3 length is 12 residues. Germline V lookup: CDR1 SEHNR, CDR2 FQNEAQ (reference sequence). V was clipped by 1 base and J by 3 bases, with 3 bases between them. The CDR3: CASSLGKETQYF. CDR3 bases: TGTGCCAGCAGCTTAGGAAAAGAGACCCAGTACTTC.

V usage is TRBV5-1 and J usage is TRBJ2-3; D may be TRBD1 or TRBD2 (6 bases each). The germline V gene has CDR1 SGHRS and CDR2 YFSETQ. The CDR3 consists of 17 residues. Trimming left V 6 bases short and J 0 bases short, with 20 bases between. Here the CDR3 DNA reads TGCGCCAGCAAATCCATAGCCACAGGGACTAGCACAGATACGCAGTATTTT. Its translation: CASKSIATGTSTDTQYF.

Comment on this clone: This sample includes further DNA sequences coding for the same CDR3. The genes are TRBV5-1 and TRBJ2-1; 7 positions match TRBD1. The J segment lost 4 bases and the V segment lost 2 bases, leaving 3 bases of the junction unmatched. Per germline, CDR1 SGHRS and CDR2 YFSETQ. This CDR3 region has 14 residues. CDR3 DNA sequence: TGCGCCAGCAGCTTACAGGGGTCTTACAATGAGCAGTTCTTC. Translating it yields CASSLQGSYNEQFF.